The 30 T cell receptor beta chains in this list originate from one sample, sequenced in a study of persistence of HIV-infected CD4 T cells. Cells were stimulated with CMV-infected fibroblast lysates at approximately 10 ug/mL. Responding CD4+ T cells were sorted by upregulation of both CD40 ligand and CD69. Their antigen targets remain unknown. This was the immunoSEQ version 4 assay in survey mode. Libraries were prepared by immunoSEQ multiplex PCR; TCRdb keeps only in-frame clonotypes and omits some of them. The sample records 10,000 to 15,000 clones, more than 70% being singletons. Material: CD4+ T cells sorted from PBMCs after roughly 20-hour stimulation, obtained from a patient who received antiretroviral therapy. The receptors were gathered from an adult man with HIV who was CMV-seropositive.

This clone was counted between two and nine times. The V gene is TRBV7-9, the J gene TRBJ2-2; TRBD1 aligns across 8 bases. The CDR3 totals 13 residues. J lost 9 bases, V lost 2 bases, and 2 bases had no gene match. Germline CDR1 and CDR2: SEHNR and FQNEAQ (reference sequence). CDR3 nucleotide sequence: TGTGCCAGCAGCTTACCAGGGGGCTGGGAGCTGTTTTTT. This encodes CASSLPGGWELFF.

This clone was counted only a few times. V is TRBV6-5 and J is TRBJ1-2, with 11 nucleotides matching TRBD1. Germline trimming cut 6 bases from V and 2 bases from J; bases unmatched to any gene: 5. The CDR3 length is 15 residues. Germline V gene sequence: CDR1 MNHEY, CDR2 SVGAGI. This CDR3 reads CASSRGQGANYGYTF. CDR3 DNA sequence: TGTGCCAGCAGCCGCGGACAGGGGGCGAACTATGGCTACACCTTC.

This clone came up a few times. The V and J genes are TRBV5-4 and TRBJ1-3; D unclear. The CDR3 has 15 amino acids. Germline CDR1 and CDR2: SGHNT and YYREEE (reference sequence). Trimming left V 0 bases short and J 4 bases short, with 11 bases between. CDR3: CASSLASPGGNTIYF. The CDR3 DNA reads as TGTGCCAGCAGCTTGGCTTCGCCTGGCGGAAACACCATATATTTT.

V gene TRBV2 combines with J gene TRBJ2-6, with 7 bases aligning to TRBD1. The CDR3 length is 14 residues. The V gene's germline CDR1 is SNHLY and CDR2 FYNNEI. Trimming cost V 9 bases and J 0 bases; bases outside gene matches: 2. The chain's CDR3 is CASTGDSGANVLTF. CDR3 DNA sequence: TGTGCCAGTACAGGGGACTCTGGGGCCAACGTCCTGACTTTC.

J is TRBJ2-3 and V is TRBV7-7; TRBD2 matches 11 bases. The CDR3 sequence is 16 residues long. Per germline, CDR1 SSHAT and CDR2 FNYEAQ (reference sequence). The junction had 12 bases not matched to a gene; V was cut back by 5 bases and J by 8 bases. The CDR3 is CASSPLAGGMLATQYF. The CDR3 DNA reads TGTGCCAGCAGCCCCCTAGCGGGGGGAATGTTGGCTACGCAGTATTTT.

The chain is built from TRBV9 and TRBJ2-7; perhaps TRBD1 as D (8 bases). Germline V lookup: CDR1 SGDLS, CDR2 YYNGEE. V gave up 4 bases and J gave up 6 bases, with 17 bases separating them. The CDR3 totals 14 residues. CDR3 residues: CASSPRTGRGEQYF. The CDR3 DNA sequence: TGTGCCAGCAGCCCGAGGACAGGGAGGGGCGAGCAGTACTTC.

This clone has a handful of counts. The V and J genes are TRBV6-1 and TRBJ2-1, with D perhaps TRBD1 (5 bases). The CDR3 has 12 residues. Germline lookup yields CDR1 MNHNS and CDR2 SASEGT. Trimming left V 6 bases short and J 6 bases short, with 9 bases between. The DNA for the CDR3 is TGTGCCAGCAGCCAGGGTACCAATGAGCAGTTCTTC. Translating it yields CASSQGTNEQFF.

V is TRBV4-1 and J is TRBJ2-6; 9 bases are a match to TRBD1. Germline V CDR1 and CDR2: MGHRA, YSYEKL. The CDR3 spans 19 residues. V lost 4 bases and J lost 0; bases outside the gene matches: 10. CDR3 loop: CASSRSDRGSFSGANVLTF. The CDR3 DNA is TGCGCCAGCAGCCGTTCCGACAGGGGGTCCTTCTCTGGGGCCAACGTCCTGACTTTC.

This clone was counted between two and nine times. The rearrangement joins TRBV6-5 to TRBJ1-5; D gene ambiguous. The CDR3 runs to 14 residues. Trimming cost V 2 bases and J 2 bases, with 7 bases left between them. The germline V gene has CDR1 MNHEY and CDR2 SVGAGI. In DNA, the CDR3 is TGTGCCAGCAGTTACGAAAGGGGCAATCAGCCCCAGCATTTT. Translation gives CASSYERGNQPQHF.

The J gene is TRBJ2-2, the V gene TRBV14, with D uncertain. The V gene lost 1 base and the J gene lost 1 base, with 7 bases spanning the gap. CDR1 and CDR2 from the germline V gene are SGHDN and FVKESK. CDR3 length: 15 residues. CDR3 loop: CASSQVKGNTGELFF. The CDR3 coding sequence is TGTGCCAGCAGCCAAGTAAAGGGGAACACCGGGGAGCTGTTTTTT.

This rearrangement joins TRBV7-6 to TRBJ1-1, with unresolved D. CDR3 length: 12 amino acids. V lost 5 bases to trimming and J lost 3 bases, with 7 bases between them. CDR1 is SGHVS and CDR2 is FNYEAQ in the germline V gene. The CDR3 protein is CASSPDYTEAFF. The CDR3 nucleotides are TGTGCCAGCAGCCCAGACTACACTGAAGCTTTCTTT. The whole variable domain, filled in from reference TRBV7-6 and TRBJ1-1, reads GAGVSQSPRYKVTKRGQDVALRCDPISGHVSLYWYRQALGQGPEFLTYFNYEAQQDKSGLPNDRFSAERPEGSISTLTIQRTEQRDSAMYRCASSPDYTEAFFGQGTRLTVV.

This chain uses TRBV7-9 with TRBJ2-2, with D possibly called TRBD1 or TRBD2 (5 bases each). Trimming removed 3 bases from V and 4 bases from J, with 12 bases in between. Germline V gene sequence: CDR1 SEHNR, CDR2 FQNEAQ (reference sequence). The CDR3 is 15 amino acids. The CDR3 reads CASSFRGRFTGELFF. In DNA, the CDR3 is TGTGCCAGCAGCTTTCGGGGACGGTTCACCGGGGAGCTGTTTTTT.

This rearrangement joins TRBV5-4 to TRBJ2-1, with a weak D call TRBD2 (6 bases). The length of the CDR3 is 15 residues. The germline gives CDR1 SGHNT, CDR2 YYREEE (reference sequence). V was clipped by 2 bases and J by 1 base, with 10 bases between them. CDR3 in DNA: TGTGCCAGCAGCTTCACCGGGGGTTCCTACAATGAGCAGTTCTTC. This sequence encodes CASSFTGGSYNEQFF.

The genes are TRBV6-2 or TRBV6-3 and TRBJ1-4; TRBD1 aligns across 8 bases. This CDR3 is built from 15 residues. Unmatched junction bases numbered 5, after V lost 2 bases and J lost 6 bases. Germline CDR1 and CDR2: MNHEY and SVGEGT. The CDR3 is CASSYGDRRDEKLFF. The CDR3 bases are TGTGCCAGCAGTTACGGGGACAGGCGAGATGAAAAACTGTTTTTT.

The chain has TRBV9 and TRBJ2-7; D is unclear. Trimming left V 0 bases short and J 0 bases short, with 4 bases between. The CDR3 totals 13 residues. Germline-derived CDR1 and CDR2 are SGDLS and YYNGEE. CDR3 in amino acids: CASSVVSSYEQYF. Written as DNA, the CDR3 is TGTGCCAGCAGCGTAGTTAGCTCCTACGAGCAGTACTTC.

The rearrangement joins TRBV28 to TRBJ1-2; D may be TRBD1 (5 bases). The CDR3 has 14 residues. Germline V gives CDR1 MDHEN, CDR2 SYDVKM. Trimming shortened V by 6 bases and J by 4 bases, and 15 bases separated the two germline ends. CDR3 region: CASRERGRSYGYTF. The CDR3 nucleotides read TGTGCCAGCAGGGAACGGGGACGGAGCTATGGCTACACCTTC.

V and J are TRBV19 and TRBJ1-2, with 8 bases identical to TRBD1. Germline CDR1 is LNHDA and CDR2 is SQIVND (reference sequence). V lost 5 bases and J lost 7; bases outside the gene matches: 6. CDR3 length equals 13 residues. CDR3 amino acids: CASSPRTGSGYTF. CDR3 bases: TGTGCCAGTAGTCCCCGGACAGGGAGTGGCTACACCTTC. Looking up the rest from reference TRBV19 and TRBJ1-2 gives the full variable domain: DGGITQSPKYLFRKEGQNVTLSCEQNLNHDAMYWYRQDPGQGLRLIYYSQIVNDFQKGDIAEGYSVSREKKESFPLTVTSAQKNPTAFYLCASSPRTGSGYTFGSGTRLTVV.

The chain is built from TRBV5-4 and TRBJ2-2, with D possibly called TRBD1 or TRBD2 (5 bases each). The CDR3 consists of 12 residues. Trimming removed 4 bases from V and 8 bases from J, with 9 bases in between. Germline CDR1 reads SGHNT; CDR2 reads YYREEE (reference sequence). For the CDR3, the DNA is TGTGCCAGCAGCGAAGGGGAGGGGGAGCTGTTTTTT. This gives the protein CASSEGEGELFF.

The CDR3 sequence is CASSPTGIPYEQYF. CDR3 DNA sequence: TGTGCCAGCAGCCCGACAGGCATACCCTACGAGCAGTACTTC. The chain combines TRBV3-1 (or the pseudogene TRBV3-2) with TRBJ2-7; D may be TRBD1 (6 bases). Germline CDR1 reads LGHDT; CDR2 reads YNNKEL (reference sequence). This CDR3 contains 14 residues. V dropped 4 bases and J dropped 2 bases, with 12 bases sitting between them.

The chain couples TRBV28 to TRBJ2-7; TRBD1 or TRBD2 may be the D gene (6 bases each). The CDR3 runs 14 residues. Trimming left V 3 bases short and J 7 bases short, with 16 bases between. Looked up from germline, CDR1 is MDHEN and CDR2 is SYDVKM. The CDR3 is CASSFGGRFYEQYF. The CDR3 DNA reads as TGTGCCAGCAGTTTCGGGGGCAGGTTCTATGAGCAGTACTTC.

The chain recombines TRBV7-8 with TRBJ1-6, with 7 bases identical to TRBD1. CDR1 and CDR2 (germline): SGHVS, FQNEAQ. This CDR3 contains 17 residues. The V and J ends lost 6 bases and 7 bases, in that order; junction bases with no gene match: 15. This chain's CDR3 is CASRDRSLGQFNSPLHF. The DNA for the CDR3 is TGTGCCAGCAGGGATAGATCTTTGGGACAGTTCAATTCACCCCTCCACTTT.

This clone was seen only once. The V call is TRBV11-2, the J call TRBJ1-1; D is undetermined. Trimming pared 1 base from V and 3 bases from J, leaving 12 bases between. The CDR3 has 15 amino acids. The germline gives CDR1 SGHAT, CDR2 FQNNGV. CDR3 DNA sequence: TGTGCCAGCAGCTTAGTAGGCGGCCTGGACACTGAAGCTTTCTTT. It specifies CASSLVGGLDTEAFF. Supplemented by reference TRBV11-2 and TRBJ1-1, the full variable domain reads EAGVAQSPRYKIIEKRQSVAFWCNPISGHATLYWYQQILGQGPKLLIQFQNNGVVDDSQLPKDRFSAERLKGVDSTLKIQPAKLEDSAVYLCASSLVGGLDTEAFFGQGTRLTVV.

In its sample, this clone was seen a few times. The chain joins TRBV7-3 to TRBJ2-2; D gene ambiguous. This CDR3 is 14 amino acids long. Germline values: CDR1 SGHTA, CDR2 FQGTGA. V lost 5 bases and J lost 1, with 8 bases in between. The CDR3: CASSPSWNTGELFF. The CDR3 DNA sequence: TGTGCCAGCAGCCCCTCGTGGAACACCGGGGAGCTGTTTTTT.

This rearrangement joins TRBV14 to TRBJ2-7; the D gene is possibly TRBD2 (5 bases). Per the germline V gene, CDR1 is SGHDN and CDR2 is FVKESK. The V and J ends lost 1 base and 3 bases respectively, with 13 bases between them. The CDR3 contains 15 residues. CDR3 protein: CASSQGIGVNYEQYF. The CDR3 bases are TGTGCCAGCAGCCAAGGTATCGGGGTTAACTACGAGCAGTACTTC. Full variable domain (rest looked up from reference TRBV14 and TRBJ2-7): EAGVTQFPSHSVIEKGQTVTLRCDPISGHDNLYWYRRVMGKEIKFLLHFVKESKQDESGMPNNRFLAERTGGTYSTLKVQPAELEDSGVYFCASSQGIGVNYEQYFGPGTRLTVT.

This clone counts as medium-sized. This chain joins TRBV12-3 or TRBV12-4 and TRBJ1-3; perhaps TRBD1 as D (5 bases). CDR3 size: 13 residues. Trimming left V 3 bases short and J 3 bases short, with 6 bases between. The CDR3 DNA reads TGTGCCAGCAGTTTGGGGGGTGGAAACACCATATATTTT. Amino acid sequence: CASSLGGGNTIYF.

This rearrangement joins TRBV2 to TRBJ2-2; D remains ambiguous. The CDR3 has 15 amino acids. V lost 6 bases and J 2 bases, leaving 13 bases between the germline ends. Germline CDR1 reads SNHLY; CDR2 reads FYNNEI. The CDR3 spells CASRSSSRNTGELFF. The CDR3 nucleotides read TGTGCCAGCAGATCCTCCTCCCGAAACACCGGGGAGCTGTTTTTT.

The genes are TRBV7-6 and TRBJ2-7; no clear D. CDR1 SGHVS and CDR2 FNYEAQ come from the germline V gene. This CDR3 contains 14 residues. V was trimmed by 1 base and J by 7 bases, leaving 14 bases between them. The DNA of the CDR3 is TGTGCCAGCAGCTTAGACCCCGGCAGTTGGGAGCAGTACTTC. Amino acids: CASSLDPGSWEQYF.

The V gene is TRBV20-1, the J gene TRBJ2-7; D might be TRBD1 (6 bases). V lost 8 bases and J 7 bases, leaving 15 bases between the germline ends. The CDR3 loop spans 11 amino acids. Germline V gene sequence: CDR1 DFQATT, CDR2 SNEGSKA (reference sequence). The DNA of the CDR3 is TGCAGTCCGAGCACCAGGGGTGAGCAGTACTTC. Its translation is CSPSTRGEQYF.

This chain joins TRBV5-1 and TRBJ2-3, with D uncertain. Germline V gene data show CDR1 as SGHRS and CDR2 as YFSETQ. This CDR3 is 13 amino acids long. V was trimmed by 6 bases and J by 2 bases, leaving 10 bases between them. CDR3 sequence reads: CASTGLSTDTQYF. Written as DNA, the CDR3 is TGCGCCAGCACCGGCCTGTCCACAGATACGCAGTATTTT.

The gene calls are TRBV2 and TRBJ1-3; D is perhaps TRBD1 (6 bases). Germline V lookup: CDR1 SNHLY, CDR2 FYNNEI. The V and J ends lost 3 bases and 3 bases respectively, with 9 bases between them. This CDR3 is built from 14 residues. CDR3 residues: CASSEFRGGNTIYF. CDR3 coding DNA: TGTGCCAGCAGTGAGTTCAGGGGTGGAAACACCATATATTTT.